The present TCR beta chain was sequenced within a study of cytomegalovirus exposure and HLA in healthy donors (dated by TCRdb to about 2017). For context, the study as a whole: According to an earlier analysis of several hundred of the donors, 150 million to 200 million T cells yielded 95 million to 140 million unique TCR beta sequences and 250 to 350 Gb of sequence data. The study aimed to test whether cataloging public T cell receptors could reveal signatures of past pathogen exposure. HLA typing included class I and class II loci at four-digit resolution. In a later analysis, previously published TCR beta repertoires from some 640 donors were re-analyzed and high-resolution HLA genotyping was added so that TCR occurrence patterns could be studied. Of the roughly 430 genotyped donors, 65% to 90% fell in the genetic ancestry cluster associated with self-reported Caucasian donors. Besides the first cohort of roughly 700 subjects, a separate validation cohort made up of 90 to 150 different subjects was used. Rather than using new phenotypic data, the later analysis identified candidate immune exposures from TCR beta sequences and from how often those sequences occurred across donors. Typing coverage differed by locus: A, B, C, DRB1 and DQB1 were typed in about 620-630 donors, DQA1 in roughly 500, DPA1 in 600 to 610, and DPB1 in 400 to 480. An earlier analysis of approximately 630 of the donors applied high-throughput TCR beta sequencing to assess whether each TCR beta V gene segment acted as functional or pseudogenic. High-throughput TCR immunosequencing, statistical association of individual TCRs with disease status, and machine learning were combined to predict cytomegalovirus infection status. Roughly 300 gigabases of sequencing data and approximately 92 million unique TCR sequences made up an early release that covered approximately 620 HLA-typed donors. In a later genetic analysis, genome-wide SNP genotypes for about three fifths of the roughly 670 donors were used, and that subset was treated as a discovery cohort. Across approximately 420 genotyped donors of the cohort, an average of approximately 240,000 unique TCR beta nucleotide sequences per donor were sequenced, and around 19% of those sequences were non-productive. Using immunosequencing, the study profiled T cell repertoires from 666 subjects and related those repertoires to cytomegalovirus serostatus. Every discovery cohort repertoire had been produced on one sequencing platform. Alongside the repertoire data, information on donor age, sex, ethnicity and CMV serostatus was compiled. Five DR-DQ haplotypes were handled as single units for association and clustering, since linkage in the cohort was strong. Overall study results and their limits: Across donors, most TCR sequences were observed very rarely, whereas some public TCRs were present in many individuals. Because some donors lacked HLA typing at each locus, the association tests relied only on the typed subset. A later genetic analysis reported fewer N-insertions in productive TCRs among donors in an Asian-associated ancestry cluster than the approximately 670-donor mean. In this cohort, only TCR beta chains were sequenced, and detectable features were limited by the absence of alpha or paired-chain data. According to a later analysis, parvovirus B19, influenza, CMV and Epstein-Barr virus appeared linked to several top co-occurrence clusters. The classifier was reported to diagnose cytomegalovirus status with high specificity and sensitivity in both the original and validation cohorts. A further reported finding was that TCR beta sequences accurately predicted the HLA-A and HLA-B alleles for most subjects in the first cohort. CMV serostatus was the only immune exposure information available for the cohort. At a false discovery rate of 0.05, a later analysis linked about 16,000 TCR beta sequences to specific HLA alleles. About 17 rarely observed V segments, including chromosome 9 orphons, were excluded from the earlier analysis of several hundred of the donors because counts were too low. In vitro tests confirmed that a few of the cytomegalovirus-associated TCR beta chains recognize cytomegalovirus antigens. When HLA alleles, especially DR and DQ, strongly co-occurred, attributing TCR associations to individual alleles was difficult. Some IMGT-functional V segments, including TRBV6-2 and TRBV6-3, could not be distinguished by the 87-base-pair reads and were therefore excluded. Linkage disequilibrium might explain the correlated functional status among segregating V segments, but an unknown experimental factor could not be excluded. Broadly in line with IMGT annotations, most TCR beta V segments showed up in productive rearrangements about 87% or about 30% of the time in an earlier analysis of approximately 600 of the donors. In the study, some 160 TCR beta chains were listed as associated with cytomegalovirus. In a later analysis, TCR association rates were found to vary across HLA loci, with the most associated TCRs seen for DRB1 alleles and the fewest for HLA-C alleles. Most CMV-associated TCR beta chains appeared to be HLA-restricted in a later analysis, and the HLA associations seemed to be driven largely by CMV exposure. A later analysis found that HLA-associated TCR beta chains were more clonally expanded and had lower generation probabilities than equally common non-associated chains. In a later genetic analysis, a missense DCLRE1C variant was associated with V-gene and J-gene trimming of TCR beta chains, and the association was replicated in an independent cohort. According to the authors, the approach could potentially be generalized to other disease states and immunological phenotypes. Roughly uniform sequencing depth across donors was assumed in presence/absence analyses, although this assumption may not hold. A cluster of highly shared sequence variants was judged likely to represent a technical artifact of the sequencing pipeline.

In total, 500 to 700 healthy bone marrow donors made up the cohort. At the time of sampling, every cohort member was nominally healthy, though immune exposures that went unrecorded were likely present. The donor tested CMV seronegative and was one of the 352 seronegative cohort members. A peripheral blood sample was collected from each donor, and TCR beta sequencing was performed on peripheral blood mononuclear cells. The Qiagen DNeasy Blood Extraction Kit was used to extract genomic DNA from the blood cell samples. The library was prepared using the immunoSEQ multiplex PCR assay. For the multiplex PCR, a mixture combining 60 forward primers for TCR Vbeta segments and 13 reverse primers for TCR Jbeta segments was used. Amplification of the CDR3 region of rearranged TCR beta genes was performed with a multiplex PCR assay on genomic DNA. The Illumina HiSeq System was used to sequence the amplified TCR beta libraries as 87-base-pair reads. The paper's processing steps were these. In a later analysis, 77 million or so unique TCR beta chains were counted across the approximately 640 repertoires, and roughly 9.9 million of these chains were shared by at least two donors. Raw reads were error-corrected and collapsed into unique sequences with a nearest-neighbor algorithm that merged closely related sequences to remove PCR and sequencing errors. V, D and J gene segments were assigned by aligning CDR3 sequences to IMGT reference sequences. For a sequence to be retained, a match of at least six nucleotides was required to both a V gene segment and a J gene segment. A rearrangement counted as productive if the CDR3 had no stop codons and remained in frame with V and J, and every other rearrangement counted as non-productive. CDR3 was defined according to IMGT convention as the region running from the second conserved V-encoded cysteine to the conserved J-encoded phenylalanine. The earlier analysis of some 580 of the donors excluded any sequence lacking an unambiguous match to a single V gene segment. In an earlier analysis of approximately 560 of the donors, a V segment was called functional when productive rearrangements were above 56.7%, and segregating when the standard deviation between donors exceeded 5%. A statistical classification framework was developed to diagnose cytomegalovirus status using the catalog of TCR beta chain sequences. In a later analysis, V and J genes were assigned by comparing TCR nucleotide sequences against IMGT/GENE-DB human TR gene sequences. In a later analysis, CDR3 sequences and most-parsimonious VDJ recombination scenarios were assigned using the TCRdist pipeline. In a later analysis, every TCR beta chain was defined by the combination of its CDR3 amino acid sequence and its V-gene family, and reads without a unique V-gene family were dropped. To address suspected cross-contamination and a sequencing artifact, a later analysis removed roughly 580 highly shared, low-generation-probability nucleotide sequences. In a later analysis, a clonal expansion index was calculated for each public chain from normalized within-repertoire ranks of inferred template counts. Generation probabilities in a later analysis came from a VDJ recombination model fitted to out-of-frame rearrangements, and those results were checked against IGoR. A later analysis scored TCR-TCR, TCR-HLA and TCR-CMV co-occurrence with hypergeometric tests, applying a repertoire-size bias correction to TCR pairs. To estimate false discovery rates, a later analysis permuted the HLA or CMV assignments 20 times. In a later analysis, co-occurring TCRs were grouped with DBSCAN, and TCRdist sequence similarity was added when clustering was performed within HLA-allele-positive subsets. Repertoires with fewer than 30,000 or more than 120,000 public chains were left out of co-occurrence clustering, as were four to six repertoires with anomalous nucleotide sharing. Entries here come from immuneACCESS through TCRdb and include only in-frame sequences with V and J called. Some clones fail to appear in such tables; in the studies checked, an unresolved V gene covers under half of the shortfall, and the cause of the remainder is unknown. The DNA was the basis for D and trimming; V, J and clone size are from that table. Recorded for this sample are about 140,000 clones; around 75% of them occurred a single time. Over 3% of the sample rests with the top ten.

The CDR3, cysteine through phenylalanine, is 12 amino acids long. The only DNA kept is the CDR3, 36 bases in frame from the first base. For CDR1 and CDR2, the germline V gene lists SGHRS and YFSETQ. V is reduced by 5 bases and J by 6 bases, leaving a spacing of 9 bases between them. As concerns this clone: Its target antigen remains unknown. The record has no base qualities; no much larger clone is one base away.

The source of this sequence is a man aged 35-49 years in good health and CMV-seronegative. The sequenced sample consisted of PBMCs. The chain links TRBV5-1 with TRBJ2-1, with no confident D gene call. The sequenced DNA: TGCGCCAGCAGACTCAATTTCAATGAGCAGTTCTTC. Its product reads: CASRLNFNEQFF.